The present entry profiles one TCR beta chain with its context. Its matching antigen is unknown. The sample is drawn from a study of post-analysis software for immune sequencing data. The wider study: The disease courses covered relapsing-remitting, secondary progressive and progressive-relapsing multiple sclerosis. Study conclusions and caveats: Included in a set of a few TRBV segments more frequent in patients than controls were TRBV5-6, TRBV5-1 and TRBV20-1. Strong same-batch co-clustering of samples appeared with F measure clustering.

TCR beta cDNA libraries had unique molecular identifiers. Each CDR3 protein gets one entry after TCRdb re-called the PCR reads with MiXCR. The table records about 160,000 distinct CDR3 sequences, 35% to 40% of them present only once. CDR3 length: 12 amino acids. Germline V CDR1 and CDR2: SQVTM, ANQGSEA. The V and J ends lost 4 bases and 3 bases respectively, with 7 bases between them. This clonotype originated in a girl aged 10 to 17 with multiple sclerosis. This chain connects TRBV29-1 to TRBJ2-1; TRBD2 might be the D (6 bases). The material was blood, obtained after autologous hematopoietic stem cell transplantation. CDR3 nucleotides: TGCAGCGTTGCGCGGGACTACAATGAGCAGTTCTTC. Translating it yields CSVARDYNEQFF.